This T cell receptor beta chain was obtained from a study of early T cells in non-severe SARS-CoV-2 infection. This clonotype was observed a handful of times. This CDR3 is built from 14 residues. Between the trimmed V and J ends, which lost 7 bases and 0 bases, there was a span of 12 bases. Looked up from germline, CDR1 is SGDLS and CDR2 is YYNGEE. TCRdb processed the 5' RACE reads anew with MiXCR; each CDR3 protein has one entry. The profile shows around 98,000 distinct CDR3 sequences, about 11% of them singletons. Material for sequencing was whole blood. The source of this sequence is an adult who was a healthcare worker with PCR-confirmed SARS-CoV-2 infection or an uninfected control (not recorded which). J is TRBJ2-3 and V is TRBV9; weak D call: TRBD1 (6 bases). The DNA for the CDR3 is TGTGCCAGCGGGGGCGCGGCTAGCACAGATACGCAGTATTTT. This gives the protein CASGGAASTDTQYF.